One sample yielded the 30 T cell receptor beta chains listed below, sequenced in a study of blood T cell repertoires in COVID-19. Data came from immunoSEQ multiplex PCR; TCRdb stores just in-frame clones and leaves some out. Of about 260,000 clones listed, roughly 82% are singletons. Input material: PBMCs or T cells enriched from blood (not recorded which). These receptors came from a woman between 45 and 65 years old who had recovered from COVID-19.

Here the CDR3 reads CASSLEAANTEAFF. The DNA of the CDR3 is TGTGCCAGCAGCTTAGAGGCGGCGAACACTGAAGCTTTCTTT. The rearrangement links TRBV11-2 to TRBJ1-1; D call uncertain. CDR3 length equals 14 residues. Germline values: CDR1 SGHAT, CDR2 FQNNGV. V was cut by 0 bases and J by 1 base, with 6 bases left in between.

This clone was counted between two and nine times. The V call is TRBV29-1, the J call TRBJ2-3; 7 bases align to TRBD2. Germline V gene lookup returns CDR1 SQVTM and CDR2 ANQGSEA. The CDR3 covers 11 residues. V gave up 4 bases and J gave up 5 bases; unmatched junction bases: 0. CDR3 in amino acids: CSVGGGDTQYF. The CDR3 bases are TGCAGCGTTGGGGGGGGAGATACGCAGTATTTT.

This sequence joins TRBV30 and TRBJ2-7, with D maybe TRBD2 (5 bases). The CDR3 extends over 12 amino acids. V was cut by 0 bases and J by 4 bases, with 7 bases left in between. Germline V gene data show CDR1 as GTSNPN and CDR2 as SVGIG (reference sequence). The CDR3 DNA sequence: TGTGCCTGGAGTGTACTAGGTTACGAGCAGTACTTC. It encodes CAWSVLGYEQYF.

V is TRBV6-5 and J is TRBJ2-7; 9 bases agree with TRBD1. With 8 bases clipped from V and 4 bases from J, the junction kept 6 bases outside the gene matches. The germline V gene has CDR1 MNHEY and CDR2 SVGAGI. This CDR3 has 13 amino acids. The CDR3 sequence is CASYGQGSYEQYF. In DNA form, the CDR3 reads TGTGCCAGCTACGGACAGGGGAGTTACGAGCAGTACTTC.

This clone is a singleton in its sample. The chain joins TRBV6-6 to TRBJ2-7; D gene unclear. V lost 2 bases to trimming and J lost 3 bases, with 8 bases between them. Germline loops: CDR1 MNHNY, CDR2 SVGAGI (reference sequence). This CDR3 contains 13 residues. CDR3 coding DNA: TGTGCCAGCAGTTACGCGGCGGACTACGAGCAGTACTTC. This gives the protein CASSYAADYEQYF.

V usage is TRBV2 and J usage is TRBJ2-1; TRBD1 matches 9 bases. With V trimmed by 6 bases and J by 2 bases, 2 bases remained unmatched. This CDR3 is 14 amino acids long. The germline V gene encodes CDR1 SNHLY and CDR2 FYNNEI. CDR3 sequence reads: CASRRTGAYNEQFF. The CDR3 DNA reads TGTGCCAGCAGAAGGACAGGGGCCTACAATGAGCAGTTCTTC.

The genes are TRBV27 and TRBJ2-5; 7 nucleotides align to TRBD1. J gave up 7 bases and V 3 bases, and 11 bases lay outside the gene matches. CDR3 size: 15 residues. Per the germline V gene, CDR1 is MNHEY and CDR2 is SMNVEV (reference sequence). CDR3 in amino acids: CASSLREGASGTQYF. CDR3 nucleotides: TGTGCCAGCAGTTTGAGAGAGGGGGCATCTGGGACCCAGTACTTC.

This sequence joins TRBV5-1 and TRBJ2-2, with 8 nucleotides matching TRBD2. The germline CDR1 and CDR2 sequences are SGHRS and YFSETQ. V dropped 4 bases and J dropped 1; count of bases not matched to a gene: 6. This CDR3 has 16 residues. The CDR3 spells CASSPPGLENTGELFF. The DNA of the CDR3 is TGCGCCAGCAGCCCGCCGGGACTAGAGAACACCGGGGAGCTGTTTTTT. The variable domain in full, completed from reference TRBV5-1 and TRBJ2-2, reads KAGVTQTPRYLIKTRGQQVTLSCSPISGHRSVSWYQQTPGQGLQFLFEYFSETQRNKGNFPGRFSGRQFSNSRSEMNVSTLELGDSALYLCASSPPGLENTGELFFGEGSRLTVL.

V and J are TRBV30 and TRBJ2-6, with 14 bases matching TRBD2. Per the germline V gene, CDR1 is GTSNPN and CDR2 is SVGIG (reference sequence). The CDR3 is 18 residues long. After removal of 5 bases from V and 1 base from J, the junction contained 7 bases not matched to a gene. Here the CDR3 DNA reads TGTGCCTGGGGGACTAGCGGGAGTTATTGGTCTGGGGCCAACGTCCTGACTTTC. Its protein is CAWGTSGSYWSGANVLTF.

The chain recombines TRBV18 with TRBJ2-5; TRBD1 agrees at 12 bases. The CDR3 runs 15 residues. V shed 5 bases, J shed 4 bases, and the junction held 5 bases outside the gene matches. In germline, CDR1 is KGHSH, CDR2 LQKENI. The DNA of the CDR3 is TGTGCCAGCTCAACCGGGACAGGGGGCCGAGAGACCCAGTACTTC. It specifies CASSTGTGGRETQYF.

The chain has TRBV7-2 and TRBJ2-1; 9 bases are shared with TRBD1. Germline CDR1 is SGHTA and CDR2 is FQGNSA. The CDR3 sequence is 13 residues long. Trimming cost V 4 bases and J 8 bases; bases outside gene matches: 3. This chain's CDR3 is CASSWDREDEQFF. In nucleotides, the CDR3 is TGTGCCAGCAGCTGGGACAGGGAGGATGAGCAGTTCTTC.

This chain connects TRBV3-1 (or the pseudogene TRBV3-2) to TRBJ1-5, with D possibly matching TRBD1 (5 bases). This CDR3 region has 17 residues. V was shortened by 2 bases and J by 9 bases, with 23 bases between the two germline ends. Germline values: CDR1 LGHDT, CDR2 YNNKEL (reference sequence). CDR3 sequence (DNA): TGTGCCAGCAGCCAACTAACTGGGACCGTCCTCGGGGGGCCCCAGCATTTT. Translation: CASSQLTGTVLGGPQHF.

This clone was recorded only once. This chain uses TRBV10-3 with TRBJ2-3; tentatively, D is TRBD1 (5 bases). This CDR3 has 13 amino acids. V was pared by 3 bases and J by 6 bases, with 10 bases between. Germline CDR1 and CDR2: ENHRY and SYGVKD. The CDR3: CAISDRVSDTQYF. The CDR3 DNA sequence: TGTGCCATCAGTGACAGGGTTTCGGATACGCAGTATTTT.

The CDR3 coding sequence is TGTGCCAGCAGCATAGACAGGACCTATGGCTACACCTTC. This encodes CASSIDRTYGYTF. The V call is TRBV28, the J call TRBJ1-2; D might be TRBD1 (6 bases). Trimming stripped 6 bases from V and 4 bases from J, with 12 bases between. The CDR3 sequence is 13 residues long. Germline assignment: CDR1 MDHEN and CDR2 SYDVKM.

This clone was counted a single time. The genes are TRBV5-6 and TRBJ2-2, with D perhaps TRBD2 (6 bases). This CDR3 has 14 residues. V gave up 1 base and J gave up 6 bases, with 10 bases separating them. Germline V gives CDR1 SGHDT, CDR2 YYEEEE. This CDR3 is CASSLMREAGELFF. CDR3 DNA sequence: TGTGCCAGCAGCTTGATGAGGGAGGCCGGGGAGCTGTTTTTT.

This chain links TRBV29-1 with TRBJ1-2; D might be TRBD1 (5 bases). V lost 3 bases, J lost 0 bases, and 17 bases lay in between. From germline, CDR1 is SQVTM and CDR2 ANQGSEA. This CDR3 contains 16 residues. The CDR3, as DNA: TGCAGCGTTGATCTGACAGCATCAACCTCTAACTATGGCTACACCTTC. Translated: CSVDLTASTSNYGYTF.

V is TRBV2 and J is TRBJ2-5, with no clear D. The CDR3 has 13 amino acids. CDR1 and CDR2 from the germline V gene are SNHLY and FYNNEI. V gave up 6 bases and J gave up 7 bases, with 15 bases separating them. The CDR3 loop is CASRPEVGGTQYF. CDR3 DNA: TGTGCCAGCAGGCCCGAGGTCGGCGGGACCCAGTACTTC.

This clone has only a few counts. The chain employs TRBV5-5 and TRBJ1-1; no clear D. The CDR3 is 17 amino acids. The germline V gene has CDR1 SGHKS and CDR2 YYEKEE (reference sequence). V shed 0 bases and J shed 0 bases, with 15 bases lying between them. The CDR3 nucleotides read TGTGCCAGCAGCTTGGGGGCCAGAGTACCCATGAACACTGAAGCTTTCTTT. Translation gives CASSLGARVPMNTEAFF.

DNA for the CDR3: TGTGCCAGCAGCCGGGACAGGGGGTTAGATACGCAGTATTTT. Encoded protein: CASSRDRGLDTQYF. This sequence joins TRBV7-2 and TRBJ2-3; 11 positions agree with TRBD1. This CDR3 is 14 amino acids long. Germline assignment: CDR1 SGHTA and CDR2 FQGNSA. With 5 bases clipped from V and 5 bases from J, the junction kept 3 bases outside the gene matches.

The genes are TRBV15 and TRBJ1-2; 11 bases agree with TRBD1. The V and J ends lost 1 base and 6 bases, in that order; junction bases with no gene match: 4. CDR3 length equals 15 residues. Germline lookup yields CDR1 LNHNV and CDR2 YYDKDF (reference sequence). This chain's CDR3 is CATSRGGQGAHGYTF. The DNA for the CDR3 is TGTGCCACCAGCAGAGGCGGACAGGGGGCCCATGGCTACACCTTC.

The V call is TRBV30, the J call TRBJ1-5; D is unresolved. The germline gives CDR1 GTSNPN, CDR2 SVGIG (reference sequence). There are 12 residues in the CDR3. The V end was cut by 8 bases, the J end by 3 bases, with 11 bases between. CDR3 nucleotides: TGTGCCGGCGGGCGGGACAATCAGCCCCAGCATTTT. Translating gives CAGGRDNQPQHF.

This rearrangement joins TRBV13 to TRBJ1-6, with TRBD1 identical over 8 bases. With V trimmed by 5 bases and J by 0 bases, 18 bases remained unmatched. The germline V gene has CDR1 PRHDT and CDR2 FYEKMQ (reference sequence). The CDR3 runs 21 residues. The CDR3 spells CASSLKRTGRVGSSYNSPLHF. The DNA for the CDR3 is TGTGCCAGCAGCCTTAAGAGGACAGGGAGGGTCGGGAGCTCCTATAATTCACCCCTCCACTTT.

The rearrangement links TRBV4-3 to TRBJ1-2, with 9 bases fitting TRBD1. Germline CDR1 and CDR2: LGHNA and YSLEER. J lost 10 bases, V lost 1 base, and 7 bases had no gene match. The CDR3 totals 14 residues. The CDR3 nucleotides read TGCGCCAGCAGCCAAGGGTGGACAGGGGAGTCCTACACCTTC. It encodes CASSQGWTGESYTF.

The J gene is TRBJ2-7, the V gene TRBV6-5, with D perhaps TRBD1 (6 bases). The germline V and J ends were trimmed by 6 bases and 1 base, with 7 bases remaining between them. This CDR3 spans 12 amino acids. The germline gives CDR1 MNHEY, CDR2 SVGAGI. The CDR3 nucleotides read TGTGCCAGCAGCAGGGGTTCCTACGAGCAGTACTTC. Its translation: CASSRGSYEQYF.

The chain employs TRBV7-9 and TRBJ1-1; 9 bases are shared with TRBD1. CDR1 is SEHNR, CDR2 FQNEAQ, per germline (reference sequence). With 5 bases clipped from V and 3 bases from J, the junction kept 7 bases outside the gene matches. This CDR3 contains 15 residues. The DNA for the CDR3 is TGTGCCAGCAGCCGCCAGGGACAGGGAGACACTGAAGCTTTCTTT. Protein sequence: CASSRQGQGDTEAFF. The full variable domain, with the rest looked up from reference TRBV7-9 and TRBJ1-1, is DTGVSQNPRHKITKRGQNVTFRCDPISEHNRLYWYRQTLGQGPEFLTYFQNEAQLEKSRLLSDRFSAERPKGSFSTLEIQRTEQGDSAMYLCASSRQGQGDTEAFFGQGTRLTVV.

V is TRBV2 and J is TRBJ2-7; D is possibly TRBD2 (5 bases). Trimming took off 8 bases at V and 3 bases at J, with 11 bases between the two ends. The CDR3 has 12 amino acids. Germline assignment: CDR1 SNHLY and CDR2 FYNNEI. The CDR3 DNA is TGTGCCAGCGACCCGGGAAGCTACGAGCAGTACTTC. Translating it yields CASDPGSYEQYF.

This clone was picked up a small number of times. The chain joins TRBV2 to TRBJ1-2; D is ambiguous. Trimming took 7 bases from V and 4 from J, leaving 10 bases between them. The germline V gene has CDR1 SNHLY and CDR2 FYNNEI. The CDR3 sequence is 12 residues long. The CDR3 reads CASTNIGYGYTF. In DNA form, the CDR3 reads TGTGCCAGCACCAATATCGGCTATGGCTACACCTTC.

This rearrangement joins TRBV29-1 to TRBJ2-7; maybe TRBD2 (6 bases). The ends were cut back, 7 bases at V and 1 base at J, with 17 bases in the middle. There are 14 residues in the CDR3. Germline V lookup: CDR1 SQVTM, CDR2 ANQGSEA. As DNA, the CDR3 is TGCAGCGCCAAGTCCGGGGACTCTTCCTACGAGCAGTACTTC. As protein: CSAKSGDSSYEQYF.

This clone was detected once. This chain links TRBV6-2 or TRBV6-3 with TRBJ1-6, with 9 bases that match TRBD1. The V gene's germline CDR1 is MNHEY and CDR2 SVGEGT. V lost 3 bases, J lost 9 bases, and 3 bases stayed unmatched. The CDR3 spans 14 residues. CDR3 DNA: TGTGCCAGCAGTTATAGGACAGGGGTTTCACCCCTCCACTTT. Protein sequence: CASSYRTGVSPLHF.

The V and J genes are TRBV10-3 and TRBJ1-6; 10 bases match TRBD1. Losses at the gene ends were 4 bases for V and 8 bases for J; bases not matched to a gene: 5. Germline CDR1 reads ENHRY; CDR2 reads SYGVKD. CDR3 length: 15 residues. CDR3: CAISGRGQGHSPLHF. The CDR3 coding sequence is TGTGCCATCAGTGGCAGGGGACAGGGGCATTCACCCCTCCACTTT.